The T cell receptor beta chain under discussion was sequenced for a study of Graves' ophthalmopathy and Graves' hyperthyroidism. Overall study findings and caveats: With a specificity of 72.22% and a sensitivity of over 65%, the model predicted ophthalmopathy progression.

Researchers turned away patients with other autoimmune diseases, uncontrolled infections, pregnancy or lactation. Amplification of TCR beta CDR3 regions used RNA transcripts. First-round RT-PCR used HTBI primers; second-round multiplex PCR followed. One entry per CDR3 protein, called by TCRdb with MiXCR from the multiplex PCR reads. The table lists about 370,000 distinct CDR3 sequences, about a sixth of them singletons, with about 2.4% in the top ten. This clonotype was detected many times. Its matching antigen is unknown. Between the trimmed V and J ends, which lost 2 bases and 0 bases, there was a span of 8 bases. CDR3 length: 16 amino acids. Germline V gene lookup returns CDR1 MNHEY and CDR2 SVGAGI.

The J gene is TRBJ2-6, the V gene TRBV6-5, with D maybe TRBD1 (6 bases). The TCR originated in an adult woman with stable Graves' hyperthyroidism. The sequencing sample was made of peripheral blood. CDR3 DNA: TGTGCCAGCAGTTACCCGGACAGCTCTGGGGCCAACGTCCTGACTTTC. This codes for CASSYPDSSGANVLTF.